This T cell receptor (beta chain) was sequenced for a study of vaccination effects on CD4 cells after COVID-19. A remark on this clone: What it binds is not known. Mismatch with germline at one junction end may stem from a read error.

Before any sequencing was done, the ViraFEST assay used viral peptide pools to expand antigen-specific CD4+ T cells. The authors isolated CD4+ T cells after around 9 days of culture. Vaccine recipients had no previous SARS-CoV-2 infection; their nucleocapsid antibodies were negative. The CDR3 has 15 amino acids. Germline lookup yields CDR1 MNHEY and CDR2 SVGAGI. TCRdb's table, derived via immunoSEQ multiplex PCR, lists solely in-frame clones and lacks some. The repertoire holds tens of thousands of clones, 55% to 75% seen once, with 11% in the top ten. The sequence was obtained from a human donor who received a COVID-19 vaccine. The sequencing used CD4+ T cells from PBMCs cultured with HCoV-NL63 spike peptides, collected before COVID-19 vaccination. The chain couples TRBV6-5 to TRBJ2-5; weak D call: TRBD1 (6 bases). CDR3 sequence (DNA): TGTGCCAGCAGTCACTCGACAGGTCCCCCAGAGACCCAGTACTTC. Its translation: CASSHSTGPPETQYF.